Many counts were recorded for the clone carrying this TCR beta chain. The data stem from a study of identical twins. Germline lookup yields CDR1 ENHRY and CDR2 SYGVKD. This CDR3 has 12 amino acids. V was cut by 3 bases and J by 1 base, with 4 bases left in between. It was template switching that added a universal primer site, and there were unique molecular identifiers on the cDNA. Each CDR3 protein gets one entry after TCRdb re-called the 5' RACE reads with MiXCR. The sample has 1.5 million to 2 million distinct CDR3 sequences, around a third seen once. Sequenced material: cord blood. This TCR came from a newborn girl in good health. J is TRBJ2-7 and V is TRBV10-3; D remains ambiguous. Here the CDR3 reads CAISDKSYEQYF. CDR3 in DNA: TGTGCCATCAGTGACAAATCCTACGAGCAGTACTTC.